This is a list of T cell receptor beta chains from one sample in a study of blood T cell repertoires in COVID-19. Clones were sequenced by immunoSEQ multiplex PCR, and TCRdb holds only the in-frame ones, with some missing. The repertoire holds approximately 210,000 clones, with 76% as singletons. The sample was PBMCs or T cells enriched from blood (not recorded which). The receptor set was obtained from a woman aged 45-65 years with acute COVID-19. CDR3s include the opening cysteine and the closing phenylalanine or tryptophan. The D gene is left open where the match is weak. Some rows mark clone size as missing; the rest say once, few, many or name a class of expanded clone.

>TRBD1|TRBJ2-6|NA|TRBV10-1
TGCGCCAGCAGCGGAACAGGGGAAGGGGCCAACGTCCTGACTTTC
CASSGTGEGANVLTF
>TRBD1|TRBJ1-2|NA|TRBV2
TGTGCCAGCAGCCCCCGCGGAGAGACAGGGACGGGCTACACCTTC
CASSPRGETGTGYTF
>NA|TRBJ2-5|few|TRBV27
TGTGCCAGCAGTTTGGGGGGGCCGGCGGAGACCCAGTACTTC
CASSLGGPAETQYF
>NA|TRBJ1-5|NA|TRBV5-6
TGTGCCAGCAGCTTGCGAGGCAGGGCTCAGCCCCAGCATTTT
CASSLRGRAQPQHF
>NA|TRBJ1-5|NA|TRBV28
TGTGCCAGCAGTTTTGAGAGCCAGCCCCAGCATTTT
CASSFESQPQHF
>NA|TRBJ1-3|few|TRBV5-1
TGCGCCAGCAGCCCTCAGGTCTCTGGAAACACCATATATTTT
CASSPQVSGNTIYF
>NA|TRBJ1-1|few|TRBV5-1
TGCGCCAGCAGCTTGGCCCTGGCCAGATCCATGAACACTGAAGCTTTCTTT
CASSLALARSMNTEAFF
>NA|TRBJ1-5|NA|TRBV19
TGTGCCAGTAGTATACTCTCTAGGGGCCGCAATCAGCCCCAGCATTTT
CASSILSRGRNQPQHF
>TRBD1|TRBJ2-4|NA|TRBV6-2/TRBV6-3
TGTGCCAGCAGTTACTCGGTCTTGGAACAGGGGGTCATTCAGTACTTC
CASSYSVLEQGVIQYF
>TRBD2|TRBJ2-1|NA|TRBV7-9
TGTGCCAGCAGCTTAACTAGCGGGGGGAGGGATGAGCAGTTCTTC
CASSLTSGGRDEQFF
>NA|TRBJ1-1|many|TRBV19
TGTGCCAGTAGTAACCGCGGGGGGGAAGCTTTCTTT
CASSNRGGEAFF
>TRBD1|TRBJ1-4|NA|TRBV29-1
TGCAGCGTCATTCCGGGACAGGGAAATGAAAAACTGTTTTTT
CSVIPGQGNEKLFF
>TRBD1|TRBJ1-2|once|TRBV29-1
TGCAGCGTTGTTGACAGGGGTGGCTATGGCTACACCTTC
CSVVDRGGYGYTF
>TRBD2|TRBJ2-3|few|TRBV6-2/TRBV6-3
TGTGCCAGCAGTTCCGGACTAGCGGGGGGGCAAGGTGGAGATACGCAGTATTTT
CASSSGLAGGQGGDTQYF
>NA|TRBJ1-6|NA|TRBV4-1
TGCGCCAGCAGCCAAGAGGTGGCTAGATCACCCCTCCACTTT
CASSQEVARSPLHF
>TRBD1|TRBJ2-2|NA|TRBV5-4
TGTGCCAGCAGCTTAGGGGGCGCGAACACCGGGGAGCTGTTTTTT
CASSLGGANTGELFF
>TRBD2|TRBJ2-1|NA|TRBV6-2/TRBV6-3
TGTGCCAGCAGTAAAAGCGGGGGCGCCTACAATGAGCAGTTCTTC
CASSKSGGAYNEQFF
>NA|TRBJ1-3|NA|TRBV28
TGTGCCAGCAGGCGGTCGGCTGGAAACACCATATATTTT
CASRRSAGNTIYF
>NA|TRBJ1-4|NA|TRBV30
TGTGCCTGGAGTAACCGGGGACTTGCTAATGAAAAACTGTTTTTT
CAWSNRGLANEKLFF
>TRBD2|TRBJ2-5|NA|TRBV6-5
TGTGCCAGCCTGAGCCTAGCGGGGGGTGGGACCCAGTACTTC
CASLSLAGGGTQYF
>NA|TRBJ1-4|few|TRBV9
TGTGCCAGCAGCGTAGGACAGGTTGTTAATGAAAAACTGTTTTTT
CASSVGQVVNEKLFF
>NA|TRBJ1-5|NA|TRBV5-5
TGTGCCAGCAGCTTGCGGGAACAGCCCCAGCATTTT
CASSLREQPQHF
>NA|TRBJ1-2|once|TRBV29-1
TGCAGCGTTGATAATGAGGCCATCAATGGCTACACCTTC
CSVDNEAINGYTF
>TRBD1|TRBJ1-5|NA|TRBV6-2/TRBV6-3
TGTGCCAGCAGTTATTCTGAAGAGGGGGCGCGGAGCAATCAGCCCCAGCATTTT
CASSYSEEGARSNQPQHF
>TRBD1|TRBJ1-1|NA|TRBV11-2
TGTGCCAGCAGCTCATACGGACAGGGTGAAGCTTTCTTT
CASSSYGQGEAFF